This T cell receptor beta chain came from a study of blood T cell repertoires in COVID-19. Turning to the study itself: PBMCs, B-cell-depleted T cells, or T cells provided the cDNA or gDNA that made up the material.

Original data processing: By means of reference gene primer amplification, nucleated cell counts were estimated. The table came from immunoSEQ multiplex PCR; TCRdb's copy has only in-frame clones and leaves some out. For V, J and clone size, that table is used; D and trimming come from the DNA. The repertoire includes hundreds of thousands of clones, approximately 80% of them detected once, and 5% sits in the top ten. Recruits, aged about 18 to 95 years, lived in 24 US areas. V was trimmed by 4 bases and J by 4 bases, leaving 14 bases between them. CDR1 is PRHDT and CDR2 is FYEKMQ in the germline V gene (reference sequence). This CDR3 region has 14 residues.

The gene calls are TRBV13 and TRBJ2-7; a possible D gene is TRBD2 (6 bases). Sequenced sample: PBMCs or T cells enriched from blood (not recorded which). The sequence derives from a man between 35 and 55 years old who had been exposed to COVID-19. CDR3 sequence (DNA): TGTGCCAGCAGCTCACGACTAGTCCAATACGAGCAGTACTTC. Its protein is CASSSRLVQYEQYF.